One TCR beta chain is described in this entry. Its cognate antigen is unknown. The source of the sample is a study of OX40 agonist ivuxolimab in advanced cancers. On the study more broadly: An agonistic anti-OX40 (CD134) antibody, ivuxolimab, was used to treat the patients. Each patient was given ivuxolimab into a vein every 2 weeks, at 0.01 to 10 mg/kg. Patients achieving partial responses numbered three: one hepatocellular carcinoma case and two cutaneous melanoma cases. General observations from the study: Antigen specificity was not determined for the expanded peripheral T cells.

Only in-frame clones appear in the TCRdb table, and some are missing; sequencing was by immunoSEQ multiplex PCR. The data show approximately 50,000 clones, almost 90% seen once. There are 13 residues in the CDR3. J gave up 8 bases and V 5 bases, and 6 bases lay outside the gene matches. Germline V gives CDR1 MNHNY, CDR2 SVGAGI (reference sequence). The V gene is TRBV6-6, the J gene TRBJ1-2, with TRBD1 matching over 9 bases. Sequences were derived from CD4+ or CD8+ T cells sorted from blood, sampled in a trial of the OX40 agonist ivuxolimab. The sequence was obtained from an adult with an advanced solid tumor such as melanoma, head and neck, liver or kidney cancer. Here the CDR3 DNA reads TGTGCCAGCAGTCCACAGGGGGCAAGAGGCTACACCTTC. This translates into CASSPQGARGYTF.